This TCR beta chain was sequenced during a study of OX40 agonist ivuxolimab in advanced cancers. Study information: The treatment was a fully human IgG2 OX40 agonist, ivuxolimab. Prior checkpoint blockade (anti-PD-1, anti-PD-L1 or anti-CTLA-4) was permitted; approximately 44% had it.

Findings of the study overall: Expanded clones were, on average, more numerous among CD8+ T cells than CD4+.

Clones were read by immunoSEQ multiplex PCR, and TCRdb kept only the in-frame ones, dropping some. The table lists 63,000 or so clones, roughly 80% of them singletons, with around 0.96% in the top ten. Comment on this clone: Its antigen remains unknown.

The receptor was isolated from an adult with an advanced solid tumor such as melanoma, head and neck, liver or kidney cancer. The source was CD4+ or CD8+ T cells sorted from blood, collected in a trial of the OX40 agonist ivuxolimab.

The CDR3 loop reads CASSPTSALGNIQYF. CDR3 DNA sequence: TGCGCCAGCAGCCCCACCTCGGCGTTAGGAAACATTCAGTACTTC. The chain employs TRBV5-1 and TRBJ2-4; D unresolved. Deletions cut 4 bases from V and 6 bases from J, with 17 bases between. Germline V gives CDR1 SGHRS, CDR2 YFSETQ. This CDR3 comprises 15 residues.